These T cell receptor beta chains were read from a single sample in a study of blood T cell repertoires in COVID-19. Sequencing was performed with immunoSEQ multiplex PCR; in TCRdb, only in-frame clones are kept and a portion is missing. This sample carries 70,000 to 85,000 clones, more than 70% of them seen once, and the ten largest clones take around 39%. Sequencing was done on a sample of peripheral blood. The receptors derive from a man at least 80 years old with active or convalescent COVID-19. The CDR3 runs from the conserved cysteine through the conserved F or W. The D gene is left open where the match is weak. The listing skips clone size in some rows; elsewhere it reads once, few, many or a size class.

NA,NA,TRBV29-1,TRBJ1-3,CSVESISGNTIYF,TGCAGCGTTGAGTCTATCTCTGGAAACACCATATATTTT
NA,NA,TRBV11-2,TRBJ2-5,CASRRLLAQETQYF,TGTGCCAGCAGACGACTGCTAGCTCAAGAGACCCAGTACTTC
NA,NA,TRBV13,TRBJ1-1,CASLRNTEAFF,TGTGCCAGCTTGAGGAACACTGAAGCTTTCTTT
NA,NA,TRBV4-1,TRBJ1-4,CASSQETGLEEKLFF,TGCGCCAGCAGCCAGGAAACAGGGCTAGAGGAAAAACTGTTTTTT
NA,NA,TRBV21-1,TRBJ1-3,CASSKRDRGRYTIYF,TGTGCCAGCAGCAAAAGGGACAGGGGGCGGTACACCATATATTTT
NA,NA,TRBV5-1,TRBJ1-1,CASSPTGDTEAFF,TGCGCCAGCAGCCCTACAGGAGACACTGAAGCTTTCTTT
NA,TRBD2,TRBV6-2/TRBV6-3,TRBJ2-1,CASSYSGLAGPASYNEQFF,TGTGCCAGCAGTTACTCGGGACTAGCGGGACCGGCCTCCTACAATGAGCAGTTCTTC
NA,NA,TRBV20-1,TRBJ2-1,CSASNSDSVYNEQFF,TGCAGTGCTAGTAATAGCGACTCGGTCTACAATGAGCAGTTCTTC
NA,NA,TRBV2,TRBJ1-1,CASSESGQSLSEAFF,TGTGCCAGCAGTGAAAGTGGACAGTCCCTTTCTGAAGCTTTCTTT
NA,NA,TRBV4-2,TRBJ1-2,CASSPLGLPQDYYGYTF,TGTGCCAGCAGCCCTCTGGGCCTTCCTCAGGACTACTATGGCTACACCTTC
NA,TRBD1,TRBV4-1,TRBJ1-5,CASSHIRDRGHNQPQHF,TGCGCCAGCAGTCATATCCGGGACAGGGGGCACAATCAGCCCCAGCATTTT
NA,NA,TRBV27,TRBJ1-6,CASSPQGFNSPLHF,TGTGCCAGTTCGCCCCAGGGGTTTAATTCACCCCTCCACTTT
few,TRBD1,TRBV12-5,TRBJ1-2,CASGLVPGTGGLVGHGYTF,TGTGCTAGTGGTTTGGTACCTGGGACAGGGGGCTTGGTTGGGCATGGCTACACCTTC
NA,TRBD2,TRBV3-1/TRBV3-2,TRBJ2-2,CASSHVSGMNTGELFF,TGTGCCAGCAGCCATGTCAGCGGGATGAACACCGGGGAGCTGTTTTTT
NA,TRBD1,TRBV5-1,TRBJ2-7,CASSPRPPGQGREQYF,TGCGCCAGCAGCCCCAGACCCCCGGGACAGGGTAGGGAGCAGTACTTC
NA,NA,TRBV2,TRBJ1-1,CASTRQAPNTEAFF,TGTGCCAGCACCCGACAGGCGCCGAACACTGAAGCTTTCTTT
once,TRBD2,TRBV7-2,TRBJ2-1,CASSLRGASGIYEQFF,TGTGCCAGCAGCTTGCGAGGGGCTAGCGGGATCTATGAGCAGTTCTTC
once,NA,TRBV6-2/TRBV6-3,TRBJ2-1,CASSVNNEQFF,TGTGCCAGCAGTGTAAACAATGAGCAGTTCTTC
NA,TRBD2,TRBV5-1,TRBJ2-7,CASSLGTSGLSSYEQYF,TGCGCCAGCAGCTTGGGGACTAGCGGTTTAAGCTCCTACGAGCAGTACTTC
NA,TRBD2,TRBV7-9,TRBJ2-2,CASSPFSLLAGNTGELFF,TGTGCCAGCAGCCCATTTAGCCTTCTAGCGGGGAACACCGGGGAGCTGTTTTTT
many,NA,TRBV28,TRBJ2-5,CASSKIASRETQYF,TGTGCCAGCAGCAAGATCGCATCGCGAGAGACCCAGTACTTC
NA,TRBD2,TRBV6-5,TRBJ2-7,CASSTGTSAYEQYF,TGTGCCAGCTCTACCGGGACTAGCGCCTACGAGCAGTACTTC
NA,TRBD2,TRBV6-2/TRBV6-3,TRBJ2-1,CASSLQLAGVYNEQFF,TGTGCCAGCAGTCTCCAGCTAGCGGGAGTATACAATGAGCAGTTCTTC
once,NA,TRBV30,TRBJ1-1,CAWSIAANTEAFF,TGTGCCTGGAGTATAGCAGCGAACACTGAAGCTTTCTTT
NA,TRBD2,TRBV4-1,TRBJ2-7,CASSQLASGRYEQYF,TGCGCCAGCAGCCAACTCGCTAGCGGGAGGTACGAGCAGTACTTC
NA,NA,TRBV27,TRBJ2-3,CASSSDTSTDTQYF,TGTGCCAGCAGTTCGGACACTAGCACAGATACGCAGTATTTT
NA,NA,TRBV11-2,TRBJ2-1,CASSWSGSYNEQFF,TGTGCCAGCAGCTGGTCAGGGTCCTACAATGAGCAGTTCTTC
NA,NA,TRBV30,TRBJ1-1,CAWSLVRNTEAFF,TGTGCCTGGAGTCTAGTTAGGAACACTGAAGCTTTCTTT
NA,NA,TRBV7-2,TRBJ1-6,CASSPHQGMNSPLHF,TGTGCCAGCAGCCCCCATCAGGGGATGAATTCACCCCTCCACTTT
NA,NA,TRBV10-3,TRBJ1-6,CAISESSGQGSPLHF,TGTGCCATCAGTGAGTCCTCGGGACAAGGTTCACCCCTCCACTTT
NA,TRBD1,TRBV7-9,TRBJ2-5,CASSRTGGPQETQYF,TGTGCCAGCAGCCGGACAGGGGGCCCACAGGAGACCCAGTACTTC
NA,NA,TRBV6-5,TRBJ1-6,CASSYSRVGGSPLHF,TGTGCCAGCAGTTACTCAAGGGTCGGGGGTTCACCCCTCCACTTT
NA,NA,TRBV27,TRBJ1-2,CASSLRRGSNYGYTF,TGTGCCAGCAGTTTGAGGAGGGGATCTAACTATGGCTACACCTTC
NA,TRBD2,TRBV3-1/TRBV3-2,TRBJ2-1,CASSLSGSGNEQFF,TGTGCCAGCAGCTTGAGCGGGAGCGGGAATGAGCAGTTCTTC